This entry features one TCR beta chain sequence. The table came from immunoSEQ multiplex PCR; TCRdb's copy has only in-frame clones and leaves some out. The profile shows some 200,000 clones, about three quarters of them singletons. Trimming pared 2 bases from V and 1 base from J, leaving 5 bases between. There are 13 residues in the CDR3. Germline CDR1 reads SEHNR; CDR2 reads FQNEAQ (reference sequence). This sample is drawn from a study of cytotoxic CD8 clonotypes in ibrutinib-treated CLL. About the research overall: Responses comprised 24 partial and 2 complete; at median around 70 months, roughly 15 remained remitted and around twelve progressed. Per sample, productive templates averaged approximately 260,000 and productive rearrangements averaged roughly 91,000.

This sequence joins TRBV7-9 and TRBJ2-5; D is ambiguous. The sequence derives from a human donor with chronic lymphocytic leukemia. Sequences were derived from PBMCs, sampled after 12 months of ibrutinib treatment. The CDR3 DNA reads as TGTGCCAGCAGCTTATACCCCCAAGAGACCCAGTACTTC. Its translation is CASSLYPQETQYF.